This TCR beta chain originates from a study of CD8 T cells in ankylosing spondylitis. MiXCR was run by TCRdb on the 5' RACE reads, yielding one entry per CDR3 protein. Counted here are fewer than 250,000 distinct CDR3 sequences, roughly a tenth occurring once; the ten biggest clones make up about 20%. This clonotype was picked up many times. Deletions cut 4 bases from V and 10 bases from J, with 19 bases between. The CDR3 loop spans 14 amino acids. Germline CDR1 LGHDT, CDR2 YNNKEL (reference sequence). The gene calls are TRBV3-1 and TRBJ1-2, with a possible D match to TRBD1 (5 bases). The TCR originated in a male donor with ankylosing spondylitis or in good health (not recorded which). The sample was blood, either unsorted or a sorted T cell fraction (not recorded which). The CDR3 DNA sequence: TGTGCCAGCAGCCCACCGGGACCCACGAGGGCCTACACCTTC. Protein: CASSPPGPTRAYTF.